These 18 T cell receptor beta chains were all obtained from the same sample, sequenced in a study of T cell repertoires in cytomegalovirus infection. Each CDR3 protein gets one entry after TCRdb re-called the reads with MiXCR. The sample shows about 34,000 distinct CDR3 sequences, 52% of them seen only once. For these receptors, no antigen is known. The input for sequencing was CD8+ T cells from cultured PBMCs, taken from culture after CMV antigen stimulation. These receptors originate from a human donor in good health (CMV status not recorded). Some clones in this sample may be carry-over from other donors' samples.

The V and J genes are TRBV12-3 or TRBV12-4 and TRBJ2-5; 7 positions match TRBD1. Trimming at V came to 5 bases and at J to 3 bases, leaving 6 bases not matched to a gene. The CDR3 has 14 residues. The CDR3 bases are TGTGCCAGCAGTCGTGGGACAGCCGAAGAGACCCAGTACTTC. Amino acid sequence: CASSRGTAEETQYF.

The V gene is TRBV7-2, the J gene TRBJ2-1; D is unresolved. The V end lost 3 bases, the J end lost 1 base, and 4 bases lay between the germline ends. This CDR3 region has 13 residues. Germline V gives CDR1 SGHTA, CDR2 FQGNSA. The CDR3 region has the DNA TGTGCCAGCAGCTTCCGATCCTACAATGAGCAGTTCTTC. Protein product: CASSFRSYNEQFF.

For the CDR3, the DNA is TGTGCCAGCAGCTTGACACTCGGCACTGAAGCTTTCTTT. It yields the protein CASSLTLGTEAFF. The J gene is TRBJ1-1, the V gene TRBV7-2; D ambiguous. Germline CDR1 is SGHTA and CDR2 is FQGNSA. Trimming shortened V by 3 bases and J by 4 bases, and 9 bases separated the two germline ends. This CDR3 comprises 13 residues.

This CDR3 is CASRGKQGTGANVLTF. The CDR3 nucleotides are TGTGCCAGCAGAGGAAAACAGGGAACTGGGGCCAACGTCCTGACTTTC. This chain links TRBV12-3 or TRBV12-4 with TRBJ2-6; maybe TRBD1 (6 bases). This CDR3 has 16 amino acids. V lost 6 bases to trimming and J lost 2 bases, with 14 bases between them.

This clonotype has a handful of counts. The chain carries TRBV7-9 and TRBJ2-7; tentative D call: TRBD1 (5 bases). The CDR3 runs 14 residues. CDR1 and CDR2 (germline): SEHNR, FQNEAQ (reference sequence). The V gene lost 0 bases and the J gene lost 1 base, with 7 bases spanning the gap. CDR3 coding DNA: TGTGCCAGCAGCTTAGCAGGGGATTCCTACGAGCAGTACTTC. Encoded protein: CASSLAGDSYEQYF.

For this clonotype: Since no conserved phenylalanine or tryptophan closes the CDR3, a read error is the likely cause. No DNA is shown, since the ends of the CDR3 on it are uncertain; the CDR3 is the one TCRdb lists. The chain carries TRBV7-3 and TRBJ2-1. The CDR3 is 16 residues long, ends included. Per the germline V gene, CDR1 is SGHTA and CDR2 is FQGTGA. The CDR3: CASSLLGISTYNDQFV.

For the CDR3, the DNA is TGTGCTAGTGGGAGTAGCGGCACAGATACGCAGTATTTT. Translating it yields CASGSSGTDTQYF. This sequence joins TRBV12-5 and TRBJ2-3; D is possibly TRBD2 (5 bases). This CDR3 region has 13 residues. Between the trimmed V and J ends, which lost 6 bases and 1 base, there was a span of 8 bases. Germline V gene lookup returns CDR1 LGHNT and CDR2 FRNRAP.

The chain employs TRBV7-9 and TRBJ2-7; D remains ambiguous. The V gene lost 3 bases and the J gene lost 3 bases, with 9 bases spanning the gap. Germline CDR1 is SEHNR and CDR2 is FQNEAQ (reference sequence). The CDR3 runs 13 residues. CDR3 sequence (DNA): TGTGCCAGCAGCTTCACAGATAACTACGAGCAGTACTTC. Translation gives CASSFTDNYEQYF. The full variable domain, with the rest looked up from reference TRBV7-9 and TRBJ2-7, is DTGVSQNPRHKITKRGQNVTFRCDPISEHNRLYWYRQTLGQGPEFLTYFQNEAQLEKSRLLSDRFSAERPKGSFSTLEIQRTEQGDSAMYLCASSFTDNYEQYFGPGTRLTVT.

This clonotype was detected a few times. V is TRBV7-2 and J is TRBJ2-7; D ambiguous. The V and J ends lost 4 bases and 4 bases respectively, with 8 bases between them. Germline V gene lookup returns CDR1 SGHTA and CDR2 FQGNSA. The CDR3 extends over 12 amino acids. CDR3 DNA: TGTGCCAGCAGCTCCTCCATATACGAGCAGTACTTC. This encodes CASSSSIYEQYF.

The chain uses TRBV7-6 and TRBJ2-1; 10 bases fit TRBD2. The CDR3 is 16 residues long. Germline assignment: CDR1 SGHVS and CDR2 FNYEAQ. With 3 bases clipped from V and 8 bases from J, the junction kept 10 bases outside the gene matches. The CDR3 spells CASSFTSGEPTDEQFF. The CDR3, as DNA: TGTGCCAGCAGCTTTACTAGCGGGGAGCCCACCGATGAGCAGTTCTTC.

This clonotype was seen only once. The CDR3 here is CASSQAGTGMKKTQYF. In DNA form, the CDR3 reads TGTGCCAGCAGTCAAGCCGGGACAGGGATGAAAAAGACCCAGTACTTC. The chain joins TRBV28 to TRBJ2-5; 9 bases line up with TRBD1. This CDR3 is built from 16 residues. CDR1 is MDHEN and CDR2 is SYDVKM in the germline V gene. V lost 5 bases and J lost 6; bases outside the gene matches: 13.

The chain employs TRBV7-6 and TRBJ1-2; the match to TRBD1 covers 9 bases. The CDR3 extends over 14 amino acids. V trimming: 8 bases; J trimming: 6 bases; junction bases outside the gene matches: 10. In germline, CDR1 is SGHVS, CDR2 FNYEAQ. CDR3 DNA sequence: TGTGCCAGCGAATGGATAACAGGGGGCGATGGCTACACCTTC. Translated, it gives CASEWITGGDGYTF.

In DNA form, the CDR3 reads TGTGCCAGCGGCGATAGCGACGAGCAGTACTTC. As protein: CASGDSDEQYF. The chain combines TRBV7-9 with TRBJ2-7; D may be TRBD2 (5 bases). The CDR3 spans 11 residues. The germline CDR1 and CDR2 sequences are SEHNR and FQNEAQ (reference sequence). The V gene lost 8 bases and the J gene lost 5 bases, with 10 bases spanning the gap.

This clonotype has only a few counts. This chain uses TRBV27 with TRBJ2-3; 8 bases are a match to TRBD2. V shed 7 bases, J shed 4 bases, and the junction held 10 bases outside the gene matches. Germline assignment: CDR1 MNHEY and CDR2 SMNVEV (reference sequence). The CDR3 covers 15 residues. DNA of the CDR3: TGTGCCAGCACCACTGAGCGGGAGAGGGCAGATACGCAGTATTTT. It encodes CASTTERERADTQYF.

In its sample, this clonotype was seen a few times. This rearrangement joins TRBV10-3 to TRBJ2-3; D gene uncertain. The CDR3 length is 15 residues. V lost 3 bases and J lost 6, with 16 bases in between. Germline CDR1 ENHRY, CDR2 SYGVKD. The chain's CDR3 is CAISDSQAHGDTQYF. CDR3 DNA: TGTGCCATCAGTGATAGCCAGGCCCACGGGGATACGCAGTATTTT.

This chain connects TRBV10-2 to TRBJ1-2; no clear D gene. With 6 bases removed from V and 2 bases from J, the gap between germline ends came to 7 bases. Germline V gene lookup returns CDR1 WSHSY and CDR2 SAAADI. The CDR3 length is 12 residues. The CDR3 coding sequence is TGCGCCAGCAGCTCCGTAAACTATGGCTACACCTTC. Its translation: CASSSVNYGYTF.

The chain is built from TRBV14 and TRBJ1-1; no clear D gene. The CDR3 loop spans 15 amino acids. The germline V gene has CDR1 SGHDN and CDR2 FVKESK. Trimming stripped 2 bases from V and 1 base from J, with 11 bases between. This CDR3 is CASSQISLPNTEAFF. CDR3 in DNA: TGTGCCAGCAGCCAAATAAGTCTCCCGAACACTGAAGCTTTCTTT.

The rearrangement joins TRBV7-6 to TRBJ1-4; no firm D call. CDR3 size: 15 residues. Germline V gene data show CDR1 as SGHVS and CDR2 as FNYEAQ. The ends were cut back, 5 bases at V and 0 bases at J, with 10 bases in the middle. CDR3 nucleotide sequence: TGTGCCAGCAGCGCCCTAGGCACAACTAATGAAAAACTGTTTTTT. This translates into CASSALGTTNEKLFF.